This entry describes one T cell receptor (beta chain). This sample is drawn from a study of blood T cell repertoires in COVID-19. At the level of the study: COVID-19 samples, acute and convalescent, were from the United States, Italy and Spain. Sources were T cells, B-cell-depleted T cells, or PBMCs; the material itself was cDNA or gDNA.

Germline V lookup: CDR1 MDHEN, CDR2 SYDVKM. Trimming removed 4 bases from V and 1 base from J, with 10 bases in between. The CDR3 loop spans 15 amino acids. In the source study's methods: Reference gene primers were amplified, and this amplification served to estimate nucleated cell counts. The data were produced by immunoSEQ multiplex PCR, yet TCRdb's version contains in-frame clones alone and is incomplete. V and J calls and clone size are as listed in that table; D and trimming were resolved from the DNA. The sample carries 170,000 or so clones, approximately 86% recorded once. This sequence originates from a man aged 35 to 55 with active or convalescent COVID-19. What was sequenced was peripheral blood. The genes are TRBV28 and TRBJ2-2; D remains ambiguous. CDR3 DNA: TGTGCCAGCAGTTATGCGAGTGGGAACACCGGGGAGCTGTTTTTT. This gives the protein CASSYASGNTGELFF.